This TCR beta chain is from a study of siplizumab effects on memory and regulatory T cells. Study-level results: Only a minor fraction of alloreactive clones mapped to unstimulated subsets. Neither a naive nor a memory phenotype was assignable to roughly 80-95% of proliferating CD4+ or CD8+ clones. A mean of approximately 70% of mappable alloreactive CD4+ clones were Treg-derived with siplizumab, compared with 26.9% in controls.

With respect to this clone: What it binds is unknown.

Sequencing was performed with immunoSEQ multiplex PCR; in TCRdb, only in-frame clones are kept and a portion is missing. The sample holds 100,000 or so clones, just under 95% seen once. CDR1 is SGHRS, CDR2 YFSETQ, per germline. J lost 9 bases, V lost 4 bases, and 13 bases had no gene match. The CDR3 is 14 residues long. This clonotype was obtained from a human donor in good health. The chain couples TRBV5-1 to TRBJ2-7; 7 bases match TRBD2. The sample was non-Treg CD4+ T cells sorted from blood. CDR3 sequence (DNA): TGCGCCAGCAGCCGAGGGGAGGGCGGGACGTCGCAGTACTTC. Translating it yields CASSRGEGGTSQYF.